The sequence of this T cell receptor beta chain was determined in a study of early T cells in non-severe SARS-CoV-2 infection. Across the whole study: It was bulk RNA from unsorted whole blood that was sequenced, and the chains were unpaired.

Germline CDR1 and CDR2: MNHEY and SVGEGT. The CDR3 consists of 14 residues. Losses at the gene ends were 5 bases for V and 6 bases for J; bases not matched to a gene: 6. Attachment of unique molecular identifiers to individual cDNA molecules was performed. TCRdb re-analysed the 5' RACE reads in MiXCR, keeping a single row per CDR3 protein. Among approximately 42,000 distinct CDR3 sequences listed, approximately 6.1% were seen once. This clonotype came up a few times. The sequence was obtained from an adult who was a healthcare worker with PCR-confirmed SARS-CoV-2 infection or an uninfected control (not recorded which). The specimen was whole blood. V and J are TRBV6-2 or TRBV6-3 and TRBJ2-2; the match to TRBD1 covers 7 bases. The CDR3 reads CASSKGALAGELFF. The CDR3 DNA is TGTGCCAGCAGTAAGGGGGCGCTCGCCGGGGAGCTGTTTTTT.